This is a list of T cell receptor beta chains from one sample in a study of T cells in Graves' hyperthyroidism and ophthalmopathy. TCRdb reprocessed the multiplex PCR reads via MiXCR and lists one record per CDR3 protein. The sample has 550,000 to 850,000 distinct CDR3 sequences, 18% seen once. The sequenced sample consisted of blood. Source of these receptors: a woman aged 45-59 years with Graves' hyperthyroidism that later progressed to Graves' ophthalmopathy. Each CDR3 is given with its conserved first and last residue. The D gene is left open where the match is weak. The size field is filled for only some rows; it gives once, few, many or a size class.

clone_size	v_call	j_call	d_call	cdr3_aa	cdr3_nt
few	TRBV27	TRBJ2-3	TRBD2	CASSFASGGPTSTDTQYF	TGTGCCAGCAGTTTCGCTAGCGGGGGGCCTACTAGCACAGATACGCAGTATTTT
-	TRBV27	TRBJ2-2	-	CASTSGQRGGARNFGELFF	TGTGCCAGCACCTCGGGGCAAAGAGGAGGGGCAAGGAATTTCGGGGAGCTGTTTTTT
-	TRBV20-1	TRBJ2-7	TRBD2	CSARVPLAGGYEQYF	TGCAGTGCTAGAGTCCCCCTAGCGGGGGGCTACGAGCAGTACTTC
many	TRBV18	TRBJ2-5	-	CASSPLMGAGETQYF	TGTGCCAGCTCACCTCTCATGGGGGCCGGGGAGACCCAGTACTTC
many	TRBV7-2	TRBJ1-5	TRBD1	CASSSGDRVNQPQHF	TGTGCCAGCAGCTCCGGGGACAGGGTCAATCAGCCCCAGCATTTT
few	TRBV7-2	TRBJ1-6	-	CASSPGGRSQEPLHF	TGTGCCAGCAGTCCGGGGGGCAGATCACAGGAACCCCTCCACTTT
many	TRBV20-1	TRBJ2-7	-	CSATSGLGSSYEQYF	TGCAGTGCTACGTCGGGACTGGGGAGCTCCTACGAGCAGTACTTC
few	TRBV11-2	TRBJ2-7	-	CASSLHRRSSYEQYF	TGTGCCAGCAGCTTACACAGGAGGAGCTCCTACGAGCAGTACTTC
few	TRBV11-2	TRBJ2-1	-	CASELLVGFDEQFF	TGTGCCAGCGAACTTCTTGTGGGGTTTGATGAGCAGTTCTTC
-	TRBV5-8	TRBJ2-2	TRBD2	CASSQGLEVYTGELFF	TGTGCCAGCAGCCAGGGACTAGAGGTTTACACCGGGGAGCTGTTTTTT
many	TRBV7-8	TRBJ2-4	TRBD1	CASSSQGVSDIQYF	TGTGCCAGCAGCTCCCAGGGGGTATCTGACATTCAGTACTTC
few	TRBV28	TRBJ1-1	-	CASSSPRGRANTEAFF	TGTGCCAGCAGTTCACCTAGGGGTAGGGCCAACACTGAAGCTTTCTTT
many	TRBV18	TRBJ2-3	TRBD2	CASSPPSGASTDTQYF	TGTGCCAGCTCACCTCCTAGCGGGGCTAGCACAGATACGCAGTATTTT
-	TRBV6-1	TRBJ2-7	TRBD1	CASSGLTGTGNREQYF	TGTGCCAGCAGTGGACTCACCGGGACAGGGAACCGCGAGCAGTACTTC
many	TRBV2	TRBJ2-5	TRBD1	CASSGGGTGEETQYF	TGTGCCAGCAGCGGCGGCGGGACAGGGGAGGAGACCCAGTACTTC
few	TRBV25-1	TRBJ1-5	TRBD1	CASSVGTERNQPQHF	TGTGCCAGCAGTGTGGGGACAGAACGAAATCAGCCCCAGCATTTT
many	TRBV5-1	TRBJ1-4	-	CASSLEPRTTNEKLFF	TGCGCCAGCAGCTTGGAACCGAGAACAACTAATGAAAAACTGTTTTTT
-	TRBV5-8	TRBJ2-7	-	CASSLDRDVFYEQYF	TGTGCCAGCAGCTTGGACAGGGACGTCTTTTACGAGCAGTACTTC
-	TRBV12-3/TRBV12-4	TRBJ1-5	-	CAGSRQGIQPQHF	TGTGCCGGCAGCCGACAAGGGATTCAGCCCCAGCATTTT
few	TRBV27	TRBJ2-3	TRBD1	CATGDRGRPDTQYF	TGTGCCACCGGTGACAGGGGGCGACCAGATACGCAGTATTTT
few	TRBV20-1	TRBJ1-5	-	CSALLALEGRGIFDSNQPQHF	TGCAGTGCCTTGCTAGCTTTGGAGGGAAGAGGCATCTTCGATAGCAATCAGCCCCAGCATTTT
few	TRBV5-1	TRBJ2-5	-	CASSSGRPQETQYF	TGCGCCAGCAGCTCTGGACGGCCCCAAGAGACCCAGTACTTC
many	TRBV5-8	TRBJ1-5	-	CASSFNGFNQPQHF	TGTGCCAGCAGCTTCAATGGTTTCAATCAGCCCCAGCATTTT
many	TRBV27	TRBJ1-1	-	CASTPIGENTEAFF	TGTGCCAGCACCCCAATTGGGGAGAACACTGAAGCTTTCTTT
few	TRBV5-4	TRBJ1-1	-	CASSLSGSRVNTEAFF	TGTGCCAGCAGCCTGAGTGGTTCCCGCGTGAACACTGAAGCTTTCTTT
few	TRBV9	TRBJ2-7	-	CASSPRDPTYEQYF	TGTGCCAGCAGCCCCCGGGACCCAACCTACGAGCAGTACTTC
-	TRBV6-5	TRBJ1-5	TRBD1	CASSYSTGWDQPQHF	TGTGCCAGCAGTTACTCGACAGGGTGGGATCAGCCCCAGCATTTT
-	TRBV5-1	TRBJ2-1	TRBD2	CASSLTGSGGQNEQFF	TGCGCCAGCAGCTTGACGGGTAGCGGGGGGCAGAATGAGCAGTTCTTC
few	TRBV9	TRBJ1-4	-	CASSVDAGGDEKLFF	TGTGCCAGCAGCGTAGACGCGGGAGGCGATGAAAAACTGTTTTTT
once	TRBV5-5	TRBJ1-2	-	CASSQPTGGYTF	TGTGCCAGCAGCCAACCGACCGGAGGCTACACCTTC
-	TRBV5-1	TRBJ1-2	-	CASRLETQNNYGYTF	TGCGCCAGCAGACTGGAGACACAGAATAACTATGGCTACACCTTC
many	TRBV12-3/TRBV12-4	TRBJ1-2	-	CASTDPLGGNYGYTF	TGTGCCAGCACCGATCCATTAGGGGGGAACTATGGCTACACCTTC
many	TRBV11-2	TRBJ2-1	-	CASRYRVDEQFF	TGTGCCAGCAGATATAGGGTTGATGAGCAGTTCTTC
many	TRBV19	TRBJ1-1	-	CASSLRRITNTEAFF	TGTGCCAGTAGTTTACGACGGATTACGAACACTGAAGCTTTCTTT
many	TRBV11-2	TRBJ2-3	-	CASSLVGQEVTDTQYF	TGTGCCAGCAGCTTAGTGGGCCAAGAAGTGACAGATACGCAGTATTTT
-	TRBV30	TRBJ2-3	TRBD2	CACLPTSGGAGTDTQYF	TGTGCCTGCCTACCTACTAGCGGGGGGGCCGGCACAGATACGCAGTATTTT
many	TRBV5-6	TRBJ2-5	-	CASSLALQETQYF	TGTGCCAGCAGCTTGGCCCTCCAAGAGACCCAGTACTTC
few	TRBV5-4	TRBJ2-7	-	CASSPPKVGRSVEKQYF	TGTGCCAGCAGCCCGCCTAAAGTGGGACGCTCCGTTGAAAAGCAGTACTTC
-	TRBV6-1	TRBJ2-7	TRBD2	CASTMGLARGFPAYEQYF	TGTGCCAGCACCATGGGACTAGCGAGGGGCTTTCCCGCCTACGAGCAGTACTTC
many	TRBV30	TRBJ2-3	-	CAWSPLGGRTDTQYF	TGTGCCTGGAGTCCCCTGGGGGGCAGGACAGATACGCAGTATTTT
many	TRBV3-1	TRBJ2-5	TRBD1	CASSPGTGMNLETQYF	TGTGCCAGCAGCCCCGGGACAGGGATGAATTTGGAGACCCAGTACTTC
many	TRBV6-1	TRBJ2-7	-	CASSDQVHEQYF	TGTGCCAGCAGTGACCAAGTCCACGAGCAGTACTTC
few	TRBV9	TRBJ1-3	-	CASSVEVGISGNTIYF	TGTGCCAGCAGCGTAGAAGTAGGGATCTCTGGAAACACCATATATTTT
many	TRBV11-3	TRBJ2-2	TRBD1	CASSLRQGLTGELFF	TGTGCCAGCAGCTTACGACAGGGGTTGACCGGGGAGCTGTTTTTT
many	TRBV20-1	TRBJ1-2	-	CSARVRRNLYGYTF	TGCAGTGCTAGAGTTCGGAGGAACCTCTATGGCTACACCTTC
-	TRBV12-3/TRBV12-4	TRBJ2-7	TRBD1	CASRETGFEQYF	TGTGCCAGCAGAGAGACAGGGTTCGAGCAGTACTTC
many	TRBV6-1	TRBJ2-5	TRBD2	CASREDSGGYQETQYF	TGTGCCAGCAGAGAAGATAGCGGGGGGTACCAAGAGACCCAGTACTTC
-	TRBV4-1	TRBJ2-7	-	CASSQGPGPSYEQYF	TGCGCCAGCAGCCAAGGGCCGGGGCCCTCCTACGAGCAGTACTTC
-	TRBV3-1	TRBJ2-3	TRBD1	CASSQDSQGADTQYF	TGTGCCAGCAGCCAAGATAGTCAGGGGGCAGATACGCAGTATTTT
many	TRBV7-9	TRBJ1-1	-	CASSFGAMNTEAFF	TGTGCCAGCAGCTTTGGGGCAATGAACACTGAAGCTTTCTTT
-	TRBV7-2	TRBJ2-5	-	CASSSTGHYPQETQYF	TGTGCCAGCAGCTCCACCGGACACTACCCCCAAGAGACCCAGTACTTC